The present T cell receptor (beta chain) was sequenced within a study of shared clonotypes between healthy human individuals. Across the study: Aged 18 to 49, the donors were two women and a few men. Points from the study as a whole: A reduction in generation probabilities was seen for non-shared clonotypes relative to those shared by all four donors. Limited genetic and exposure-history diversity came from having few donors.

Here immunoSEQ multiplex PCR was the method, and the copy in TCRdb shows in-frame clones only, minus some. The data hold 2 million to 2.5 million clones, with approximately 94% observed a single time. This clone was detected only once. Antigen specificity is unknown. The naive CD8 population came from CD45RO-negative cells selected for CCR7, without terminally differentiated effector memory CD45RA+ cells. Adults of Caucasian background living in Nashville, Tennessee made up all donors. This clonotype was sampled from a man between 18 and 29 years old in good health. The sequencing input was naive CD8+ T cells sorted from blood.

The CDR3 region is CASSQDGEGTWTTIYF. The CDR3 region has the DNA TGTGCCAGCAGCCAAGATGGGGAGGGCACCTGGACCACCATATATTTT. The chain employs TRBV4-2 and TRBJ1-3, with unresolved D. Looked up from germline, CDR1 is LGHNA and CDR2 is YNFKEQ. V lost 0 bases and J lost 9, with 18 bases in between. CDR3 size: 16 residues.